What follows are 27 T cell receptor beta chains derived from one specimen sequenced in a study of shared clonotypes between healthy human individuals. Repertoires were generated with immunoSEQ multiplex PCR, while TCRdb's copy carries only in-frame clones and drops some. The sample shows 1.6 million or so clones, approximately 98.5% of them seen only once. Specimen: naive CD4+ T cells sorted from blood. Regarding subset: CD45RA+ positively selected. The receptors were sampled from a young man in good health.

The chain has TRBV15 and TRBJ2-5; 8 positions agree with TRBD2. Trimming cost V 1 base and J 5 bases; bases outside gene matches: 6. There are 15 residues in the CDR3. The germline CDR1 and CDR2 sequences are LNHNV and YYDKDF (reference sequence). Here the CDR3 DNA reads TGTGCCACCAGCAGAGGTACGGGAGGGCCGGAGACCCAGTACTTC. It encodes CATSRGTGGPETQYF.

A few counts support this clone. Additional DNA sequences in this sample encode the identical CDR3. The rearrangement uses TRBV28 and TRBJ2-3; 8 nucleotides match TRBD1. The J segment lost 1 base and the V segment lost 2 bases, leaving 2 bases of the junction unmatched. The CDR3 is 15 amino acids. Germline values: CDR1 MDHEN, CDR2 SYDVKM. The CDR3 DNA is TGTGCCAGCAGTTTACCGGGACAGGGCACAGATACGCAGTATTTT. Translating gives CASSLPGQGTDTQYF.

The genes are TRBV5-6 and TRBJ1-1; 7 bases line up with TRBD1. The CDR3 consists of 16 residues. Germline V lookup: CDR1 SGHDT, CDR2 YYEEEE. V trimming: 3 bases; J trimming: 4 bases; junction bases outside the gene matches: 12. CDR3 sequence: CASSSPQEGARTEAFF. The CDR3 coding sequence is TGTGCCAGCAGCTCCCCCCAAGAGGGGGCGCGCACTGAAGCTTTCTTT.

The genes are TRBV10-1 and TRBJ1-5, with TRBD1 identical over 10 bases. The V gene end was trimmed by 6 bases and the J gene end by 6 bases; junction bases not matched to a gene: 2. CDR1 and CDR2 from the germline V gene are WNHNN and SYGVQD (reference sequence). CDR3 length: 13 amino acids. The CDR3 spells CASSDRGPQPQHF. CDR3 DNA: TGCGCCAGCAGCGACAGGGGGCCTCAGCCCCAGCATTTT.

This chain links TRBV10-2 with TRBJ2-3; 8 nucleotides line up with TRBD1. The CDR3 runs to 16 residues. Germline V gene data show CDR1 as WSHSY and CDR2 as SAAADI. V dropped 6 bases and J dropped 6; count of bases not matched to a gene: 14. The CDR3 nucleotides read TGCGCCAGCAGCCCATTTTCAGGACAGGGATCCGATACGCAGTATTTT. Translating it yields CASSPFSGQGSDTQYF.

The chain carries TRBV5-1 and TRBJ2-6, with 7 bases that match TRBD2. The ends lost 7 bases at V and 2 bases at J; junction bases unmatched: 9. This CDR3 is built from 16 residues. Germline V gives CDR1 SGHRS, CDR2 YFSETQ. CDR3 in amino acids: CASSWAGEAGANVLTF. As DNA, the CDR3 is TGCGCCAGCTCCTGGGCGGGGGAAGCTGGGGCCAACGTCCTGACTTTC.

This clone was picked up a small number of times. The chain has TRBV5-6 and TRBJ1-2; 7 positions match TRBD1. J lost 13 bases, V lost 3 bases, and 6 bases had no gene match. Germline loops: CDR1 SGHDT, CDR2 YYEEEE. The CDR3 consists of 11 residues. CDR3 bases: TGTGCCAGCAGCTACGGACAGGAGTTCACCTTC. Translation gives CASSYGQEFTF.

The rearrangement links TRBV7-3 to TRBJ2-2; tentatively, D is TRBD2 (5 bases). The V gene lost 2 bases and the J gene lost 7 bases, with 20 bases spanning the gap. This CDR3 region has 17 residues. From germline, CDR1 is SGHTA and CDR2 FQGTGA. CDR3 coding DNA: TGTGCCAGCAGCTTACCGAGCGTCGGAGGCGCTTTCGGGGAGCTGTTTTTT. The encoded protein is CASSLPSVGGAFGELFF.

The chain couples TRBV29-1 to TRBJ2-1; 11 bases are a match to TRBD1. Germline V CDR1 and CDR2: SQVTM, ANQGSEA. This CDR3 has 13 residues. The trim removed 6 bases at V and 7 bases at J, leaving 5 bases unmatched. This CDR3 is CSVGDRGENEQFF. CDR3 nucleotides: TGCAGCGTGGGGGACAGGGGGGAAAATGAGCAGTTCTTC.

The V call is TRBV10-3, the J call TRBJ2-7; D uncertain. The V end lost 6 bases, the J end lost 0 bases, and 24 bases lay between the germline ends. The CDR3 spans 18 residues. In germline, CDR1 is ENHRY, CDR2 SYGVKD. CDR3 in DNA: TGTGCCATCAGAAAGCAGGTGCTTCTCCACGAGGACTCCTACGAGCAGTACTTC. Amino acids: CAIRKQVLLHEDSYEQYF.

This rearrangement joins TRBV19 to TRBJ1-1; 8 nucleotides match TRBD1. Germline CDR1 is LNHDA and CDR2 is SQIVND (reference sequence). There are 13 residues in the CDR3. The trim removed 6 bases at V and 3 bases at J, leaving 3 bases unmatched. The CDR3 coding sequence is TGTGCCAGTAGGAACAGGGGGTACACTGAAGCTTTCTTT. Its translation is CASRNRGYTEAFF.

J is TRBJ2-7 and V is TRBV11-2; 8 bases are shared with TRBD2. V lost 4 bases to trimming and J lost 2 bases; unmatched junction nucleotides: 10. Germline lookup yields CDR1 SGHAT and CDR2 FQNNGV. This CDR3 is 16 amino acids long. The CDR3 reads CASSSIAGRGPYEQYF. CDR3 coding DNA: TGTGCCAGCAGCTCAATAGCGGGAAGAGGCCCCTACGAGCAGTACTTC.

As DNA, the CDR3 is TGTGCCAGCAGTCATGGTCCCGTAAGGGGAGAGCAGTACTTC. Translation gives CASSHGPVRGEQYF. J is TRBJ2-7 and V is TRBV7-9; maybe TRBD1 (5 bases). The germline V and J ends were trimmed by 6 bases and 7 bases, with 19 bases remaining between them. CDR3 length: 14 amino acids. Germline V CDR1 and CDR2: SEHNR, FQNEAQ (reference sequence). Complete variable domain (other parts from reference TRBV7-9 and TRBJ2-7): DTGVSQNPRHKITKRGQNVTFRCDPISEHNRLYWYRQTLGQGPEFLTYFQNEAQLEKSRLLSDRFSAERPKGSFSTLEIQRTEQGDSAMYLCASSHGPVRGEQYFGPGTRLTVT.

This clone was picked up one time. The chain recombines TRBV30 with TRBJ1-5, with 7 bases that match TRBD1. The V segment lost 2 bases and the J segment 5 bases; nucleotides outside the gene matches: 6. Germline assignment: CDR1 GTSNPN and CDR2 SVGIG (reference sequence). The CDR3 runs 14 residues. The CDR3 reads CAWSMTGLYQPQHF. In DNA form, the CDR3 reads TGTGCCTGGAGTATGACAGGGTTGTATCAGCCCCAGCATTTT.

This clone was counted once. In nucleotides, the CDR3 is TGCAGCGTGAGCGGGAGGGCCACGGACATTCAGTACTTC. It is translated as CSVSGRATDIQYF. V gene TRBV29-1 combines with J gene TRBJ2-4; 10 nucleotides align to TRBD2. The germline gives CDR1 SQVTM, CDR2 ANQGSEA. The CDR3 covers 13 residues. J gave up 8 bases and V 6 bases, and 7 bases lay outside the gene matches.

The chain recombines TRBV14 with TRBJ2-1; D might be TRBD1 (5 bases). CDR3 length: 13 residues. V lost 4 bases to trimming and J lost 10 bases, with 14 bases between them. CDR1 is SGHDN, CDR2 FVKESK, per germline. The CDR3 DNA sequence: TGTGCCAGCAGCCCCTTGTTAAGGGGCGAGCAGTTCTTC. Its translation: CASSPLLRGEQFF.

The V call is TRBV7-6, the J call TRBJ2-7; 8 bases line up with TRBD2. The CDR3 covers 13 residues. Germline trimming cut 1 base from V and 11 bases from J; bases unmatched to any gene: 7. Germline V CDR1 and CDR2: SGHVS, FNYEAQ. CDR3 residues: CASSLGAGGFEYF. As DNA, the CDR3 is TGTGCCAGCAGCTTAGGCGCGGGGGGCTTTGAGTACTTC.

This rearrangement joins TRBV27 to TRBJ2-1; 13 bases line up with TRBD2. This CDR3 has 16 amino acids. V gave up 7 bases and J gave up 5 bases; unmatched junction bases: 8. From germline, CDR1 is MNHEY and CDR2 SMNVEV (reference sequence). The CDR3, as DNA: TGTGCCAGCACTGCCCTTGGACTAGCGGGGGACAATGAGCAGTTCTTC. Translation gives CASTALGLAGDNEQFF.

This chain joins TRBV28 and TRBJ2-7; D may be TRBD1 (5 bases). V shed 7 bases and J shed 0 bases, with 16 bases lying between them. This CDR3 is 15 amino acids long. Germline V lookup: CDR1 MDHEN, CDR2 SYDVKM. The CDR3 loop reads CASTLRTPLSYEQYF. In DNA, the CDR3 is TGTGCCAGCACCCTACGGACACCCCTCTCCTACGAGCAGTACTTC. Full variable domain (missing parts from reference TRBV28 and TRBJ2-7): DVKVTQSSRYLVKRTGEKVFLECVQDMDHENMFWYRQDPGLGLRLIYFSYDVKMKEKGDIPEGYSVSREKKERFSLILESASTNQTSMYLCASTLRTPLSYEQYFGPGTRLTVT.

The chain combines TRBV5-1 with TRBJ1-1; D uncertain. Trimming removed 0 bases from V and 1 base from J, with 7 bases in between. The germline V gene has CDR1 SGHRS and CDR2 YFSETQ. There are 14 residues in the CDR3. CDR3 bases: TGCGCCAGCAGCTTGGCTGACCGGAACACTGAAGCTTTCTTT. It encodes CASSLADRNTEAFF. The full variable domain, with the rest looked up from reference TRBV5-1 and TRBJ1-1, is KAGVTQTPRYLIKTRGQQVTLSCSPISGHRSVSWYQQTPGQGLQFLFEYFSETQRNKGNFPGRFSGRQFSNSRSEMNVSTLELGDSALYLCASSLADRNTEAFFGQGTRLTVV.

This clone was counted a single time. The same CDR3 is also encoded by other DNA sequences in this sample. V is TRBV15 and J is TRBJ2-2, with D possibly TRBD1 on 5 matching bases. The CDR3 is 14 residues long. Between the trimmed V and J ends, which lost 0 bases and 6 bases, there was a span of 8 bases. Germline loops: CDR1 LNHNV, CDR2 YYDKDF (reference sequence). DNA of the CDR3: TGTGCCACCAGCAGAGATCAAGGGGCCGGGGAGCTGTTTTTT. This codes for CATSRDQGAGELFF. Variable domain in full (rest from reference TRBV15 and TRBJ2-2): DAMVIQNPRYQVTQFGKPVTLSCSQTLNHNVMYWYQQKSSQAPKLLFHYYDKDFNNEADTPDNFQSRRPNTSFCFLDIRSPGLGDTAMYLCATSRDQGAGELFFGEGSRLTVL.

This rearrangement joins TRBV28 to TRBJ1-3; D unclear. Germline V lookup: CDR1 MDHEN, CDR2 SYDVKM. V lost 5 bases to trimming and J lost 4 bases, with 12 bases between them. CDR3 length: 14 residues. CDR3 in amino acids: CASSPPARGNTIYF. CDR3 DNA: TGTGCCAGCAGTCCCCCCGCGAGAGGAAACACCATATATTTT.

In its sample, this clone was seen once. The CDR3 region is CASSPVGGQNTGELFF. CDR3 DNA: TGTGCCAGCAGCCCGGTAGGGGGCCAGAACACCGGGGAGCTGTTTTTT. The chain has TRBV5-6 and TRBJ2-2; 7 bases agree with TRBD1. CDR3 size: 16 residues. V shed 4 bases and J 1 base; nucleotides not matched to a gene: 7. Germline V gives CDR1 SGHDT, CDR2 YYEEEE.

Of note for this clone: A read error may produce the germline difference seen at one junction end. The genes are TRBV7-9 and TRBJ2-7; 8 bases agree with TRBD1. The germline V gene has CDR1 SEHNR and CDR2 FQNEAQ (reference sequence). The CDR3 runs to 11 residues. The CDR3, as DNA: TGTGCCAGCAGCTCATCGGACAGGGCGGACTTC. This gives the protein CASSSSDRADF.

This chain joins TRBV29-1 and TRBJ2-7; 8 bases map to TRBD2. Germline V gives CDR1 SQVTM, CDR2 ANQGSEA. Losses at the gene ends were 3 bases for V and 0 bases for J; bases not matched to a gene: 7. The CDR3 is made up of 15 amino acids. In nucleotides, the CDR3 is TGCAGCGTTGATTCGGCTAGCGGGTTCTCCTACGAGCAGTACTTC. It codes for CSVDSASGFSYEQYF.

Concerning this clone itself: This specimen includes other DNA sequences encoding the same CDR3. The chain couples TRBV14 to TRBJ2-3; 10 bases are shared with TRBD2. After removal of 1 base from V and 0 bases from J, the junction contained 4 bases not matched to a gene. This CDR3 has 17 amino acids. Germline lookup yields CDR1 SGHDN and CDR2 FVKESK. As DNA, the CDR3 is TGTGCCAGCAGCCAAGGGAGGACTAGCGGTAGCACAGATACGCAGTATTTT. Its translation is CASSQGRTSGSTDTQYF.

Remarks on this clone: The same CDR3 arises from other DNA sequences in this sample as well. This chain joins TRBV9 and TRBJ2-3; D gene unclear. This CDR3 is 14 amino acids long. Trimming removed 2 bases at V and 0 bases at J, with 7 bases between. Per germline, CDR1 SGDLS and CDR2 YYNGEE. The CDR3: CASSVRTSTDTQYF. CDR3 nucleotide sequence: TGTGCCAGCAGCGTCCGGACCAGCACAGATACGCAGTATTTT.